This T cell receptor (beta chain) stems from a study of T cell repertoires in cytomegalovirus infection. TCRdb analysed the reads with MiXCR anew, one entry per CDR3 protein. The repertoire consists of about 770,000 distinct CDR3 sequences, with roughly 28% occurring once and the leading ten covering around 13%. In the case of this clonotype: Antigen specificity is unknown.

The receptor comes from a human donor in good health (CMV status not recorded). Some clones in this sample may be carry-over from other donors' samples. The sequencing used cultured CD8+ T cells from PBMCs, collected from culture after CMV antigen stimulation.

Here the CDR3 DNA reads TGTGCCAGCAGCCCGACAGGGGGCGGACACAATGAGCAGTTCTTC. Translation gives CASSPTGGGHNEQFF. The V call is TRBV7-3, the J call TRBJ2-1; 10 bases are shared with TRBD1. Germline loops: CDR1 SGHTA, CDR2 FQGTGA. CDR3 length equals 15 residues. V lost 5 bases to trimming and J lost 5 bases; unmatched junction nucleotides: 6.